A selection of T cell receptor beta chains follows, all from one sample in a study of T cell responses to AZD1222 COVID-19 vaccine. Method: immunoSEQ multiplex PCR; TCRdb's copy keeps in-frame clones and lacks some. The table shows some 190,000 clones, with almost 95% occurring only once. The material sequenced was peripheral blood, taken on day 0 of AZD1222 vaccination. Source of these receptors: an adult in good health. Each CDR3 is given with its conserved first and last residue. The D gene is left open where the match is weak.

j_call	v_call	d_call	cdr3_aa
TRBJ2-5	TRBV6-1	.	CASSEPQGAVETQYF
TRBJ1-3	TRBV3-1/TRBV3-2	.	CASSRGRISGNTIYF
TRBJ2-7	TRBV28	TRBD1	CASRGTGGSYEQYF
TRBJ1-3	TRBV6-5	TRBD1	CASSQRTGFNTIYF
TRBJ2-6	TRBV23-1	.	CASSWKETGANVLTF
TRBJ2-3	TRBV14	.	CASRQTDTQYF
TRBJ1-2	TRBV4-3	.	CASSQVQGPGYTF
TRBJ2-1	TRBV9	.	CASTEDLSSYNEQFF
TRBJ1-1	TRBV9	TRBD1	CASRDRGNTEAFF
TRBJ2-1	TRBV28	.	CASGWAYNEQFF
TRBJ2-7	TRBV3-1/TRBV3-2	.	CASSRQGGSSYEQYF
TRBJ2-1	TRBV5-5	.	CASSTGGGTYDEQFF
TRBJ1-2	TRBV28	TRBD1	CASSSPGQGAGGYTF
TRBJ2-1	TRBV9	TRBD2	CASNLGTSAVGEQFF
TRBJ1-1	TRBV7-2	.	CASSLKGVQNTEAFF
TRBJ2-5	TRBV19	.	CASSIGSLGETQYF
TRBJ1-4	TRBV28	.	CASSQPPPVEKLFF
TRBJ1-1	TRBV27	.	CASSFSLWGTEAFF
TRBJ2-7	TRBV10-3	TRBD1	CATRQGSDEQYF
TRBJ2-2	TRBV18	TRBD2	CASSPPTGGENTGELFF
TRBJ2-3	TRBV6-2/TRBV6-3	TRBD1	CASSYSRGITDTQYF
TRBJ1-1	TRBV30	.	CAWSEQGGTEAFF
TRBJ1-2	TRBV7-9	TRBD1	CASSTSGQGGGYTF
TRBJ1-2	TRBV2	.	CASSGDGYGYTF
TRBJ2-5	TRBV9	TRBD2	CASSTSGGPQETQYF
TRBJ1-6	TRBV9	TRBD1	CASSVEGALGSPLHF
TRBJ1-5	TRBV6-5	.	CASTLQDSNQPQHF
TRBJ2-5	TRBV7-2	.	CASSLSLTGTQYF
TRBJ2-1	TRBV19	.	CASSYGADYNEQFF
TRBJ2-1	TRBV7-9	.	CASSLVRANEQFF
TRBJ1-2	TRBV4-3	.	CASSQDRLNYGYTF
TRBJ1-1	TRBV14	.	CASSQAGGSRADTEAFF
TRBJ2-1	TRBV7-2	TRBD1	CASSPRDRGPSEQFF
TRBJ1-6	TRBV19	TRBD1	CASSTVTGHNSPLHF
TRBJ2-7	TRBV12-3/TRBV12-4	.	CASSLAGASEQYF
TRBJ1-3	TRBV3-1/TRBV3-2	.	CASSHSRVRVGGNTIYF
TRBJ2-3	TRBV19	TRBD1	CASSTRGFSTDTQYF
TRBJ2-2	TRBV6-1	.	CASSEAGPGELFF
TRBJ1-1	TRBV11-3	.	CASSPDRTRTEAFF
TRBJ2-2	TRBV9	.	CASSLPGLAGELFF
TRBJ2-3	TRBV7-6	.	CASSSPTRRDTQYF
TRBJ1-6	TRBV9	.	CASSGGNSPLHF
TRBJ1-6	TRBV9	.	CASSVRWDNSPLHF
TRBJ1-1	TRBV2	.	CASSEGGLSAEAFF
TRBJ1-1	TRBV7-6	.	CASRQNTEAFF
TRBJ1-5	TRBV6-4	.	CASSGGVHGNQPQHF
TRBJ1-5	TRBV12-3/TRBV12-4	.	CASTTNGQPQHF
TRBJ1-4	TRBV19	.	CASSRLVGNEKLFF
TRBJ1-6	TRBV5-1	.	CASSFWLRQPSSPLHF
TRBJ1-4	TRBV3-1/TRBV3-2	.	CASSQVLDSGEKLFF
TRBJ1-6	TRBV5-1	.	CASSLEGRGDNNSPLHF
TRBJ1-4	TRBV19	TRBD1	CASSTRFRTGREEKLFF
TRBJ2-2	TRBV6-6	.	CASSSYRVLTGELFF
TRBJ2-2	TRBV4-3	.	CASSQEEGVTGELFF
TRBJ2-7	TRBV2	.	CASSVNRNEQYF
TRBJ2-7	TRBV7-9	TRBD2	CASSLGLAGSSDEQYF